This TCR beta chain was profiled in a study of immune cell composition in non-small cell lung cancer (dated by TCRdb to about 2017). With regard to the full study: To assign histologic subtype, which was mostly lung adenocarcinoma or squamous cell carcinoma, H&E was combined with p63, CK5, Napsin A and TTF-1 immunohistochemistry. Supplementary cohort #1, approximately 10 lung adenocarcinoma cases, had paired tumour/lung TCR-beta sequencing and TIL populations generated to assess tumour reactivity. Using Adaptive Biotechnologies, the researchers ran TCR-beta sequencing on fewer than 45 paired NSCLC tumour and non-adjacent lung specimens, along with about two dozen tumour-only specimens. Several tumour specimens with TCR-beta data were of rare histological subtypes and were excluded from the subtype comparisons.

Genomic DNA was isolated with the QIAamp DNA kit from frozen aliquots of single-cell suspensions that had not been sorted. The tumour samples consisted of non-small cell lung cancer tissue that had been surgically resected. Tissues were received within 2 hours of resection and processed immediately into single-cell suspensions. Tissue was mechanically dissociated and enzymatically digested with DNase I, collagenase I and hyaluronidase for less than 35 minutes at 37 °C, then filtered and RBC-lysed. Worth noting for this clone: Its antigen is currently not known. No base-level quality is on record; no much larger clone is a single base apart.

A two-step multiplex PCR amplified TCR-beta CDR3 regions from genomic DNA, and the second step of the PCR added Illumina-compatible adaptors. TCR-beta immunosequencing was performed on an Illumina platform as a commercial immunoSEQ service. Per the source publication's procedure: Repertoires were described by productive clonality and by Top 10 Clones, which is the percentage of T-cell templates coming from the ten most frequent sequences. Values for productive clonality spanned 0 to 1, where a value of 1 indicated a monoclonal population. Sequences comprising at least 0.1% of tumour T-cell templates but absent from matched non-adjacent lung were defined as tumour-associated clones and were identified via log10 scatter plots. Student's t-tests were used for two-group comparisons, ANOVA was used for stages, and linear regression was used for relationships, with analyses conducted in GraphPad Prism7 and R. The clones in this table, taken by TCRdb from immuneACCESS, are in-frame only. Not every clone is retained; where verified, under half of the shortfall comes from an unresolved V gene, and the cause of the rest is unknown. V, J and clone size are those of that table, while D and trimming were read from the DNA. For this sample the table gives about 3,100 clones, of which roughly 82% were detected only once. 7.5% to 9.5% of the sample comes from the top ten.

Broader findings and caveats from the paper: No significant correlation was found between tumour TCR-beta clonality and smoking pack-years. The reactivity cohort was only around nine cases, and tumour-reactive clones were not shown to share sequences with the dominant in vivo tumour-associated clones. In fewer than twelve adenocarcinoma cases, a strong correlation was found between maximal tumour-associated clone frequency and TIL tumour reactivity, whereas no such correlation was found between overall clonality and TIL tumour reactivity. Significantly higher Top 10 clone scores and productive clonality were observed in lung squamous cell carcinoma than in lung adenocarcinoma tumours. Tumour-associated clones >0.5% were found in nearly half of NSCLC cases, namely in less than 35% of adenocarcinomas versus about four fifths of squamous carcinomas.

Ends trimmed: V by 0 bases, J by 5 bases; bases unmatched to a gene: 5. The CDR3 runs 16 amino acids, cysteine and phenylalanine included. Kept here is only the CDR3 DNA, which spans 48 bases and is read in frame from base 1. The germline V gene supplies CDR1 SGHDN and CDR2 FVKESK. The receptor comes from a human donor with non-small cell lung cancer. The chain uses TRBV14 and TRBJ2-3; TRBD2 agrees with 10 junctional bases. The sequenced sample was lung tumor tissue. The CDR3 is CASSQDLAGAGDTQYF. The sequenced DNA: TGTGCCAGCAGCCAAGATCTAGCGGGAGCCGGAGATACGCAGTATTTT.